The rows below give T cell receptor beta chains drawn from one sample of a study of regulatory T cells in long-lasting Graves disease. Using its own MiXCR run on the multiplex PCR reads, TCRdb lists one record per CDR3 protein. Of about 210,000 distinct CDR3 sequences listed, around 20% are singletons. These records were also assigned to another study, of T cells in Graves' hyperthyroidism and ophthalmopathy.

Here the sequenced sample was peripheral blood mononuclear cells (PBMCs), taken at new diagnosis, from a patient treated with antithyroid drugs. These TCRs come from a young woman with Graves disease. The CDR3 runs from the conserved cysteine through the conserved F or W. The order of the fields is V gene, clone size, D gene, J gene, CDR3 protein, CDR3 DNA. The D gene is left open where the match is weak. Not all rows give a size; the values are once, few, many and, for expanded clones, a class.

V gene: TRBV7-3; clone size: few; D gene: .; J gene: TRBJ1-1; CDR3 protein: CASRPGLRTEAFF; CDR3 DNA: TGTGCCAGCAGGCCTGGTCTGCGCACTGAAGCTTTCTTT
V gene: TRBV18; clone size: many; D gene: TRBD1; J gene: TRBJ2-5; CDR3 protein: CASSPLGTVEETQYF; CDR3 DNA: TGTGCCAGCTCACCCCTGGGGACAGTTGAAGAGACCCAGTACTTC
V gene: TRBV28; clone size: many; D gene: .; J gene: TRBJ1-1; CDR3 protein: CASSFPALRTEAFF; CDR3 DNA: TGTGCCAGCAGTTTTCCCGCGTTGAGAACTGAAGCTTTCTTT
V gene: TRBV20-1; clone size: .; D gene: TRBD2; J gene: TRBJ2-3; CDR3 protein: CSARIPRGGTDTQYF; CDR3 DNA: TGCAGTGCTAGGATTCCCCGGGGGGGCACAGATACGCAGTATTTT
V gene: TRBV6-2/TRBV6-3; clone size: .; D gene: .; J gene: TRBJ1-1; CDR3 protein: CASIFTEAFF; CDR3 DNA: TGTGCCAGCATATTCACTGAAGCTTTCTTT
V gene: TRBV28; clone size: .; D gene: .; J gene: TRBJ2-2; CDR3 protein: CASVPAPRVDTGELFF; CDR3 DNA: TGTGCCAGCGTTCCCGCCCCCCGGGTCGACACCGGGGAGCTGTTTTTT
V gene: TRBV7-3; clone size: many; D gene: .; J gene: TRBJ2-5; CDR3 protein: CASSSTARETQYF; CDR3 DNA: TGTGCCAGCAGCTCGACAGCTAGGGAGACCCAGTACTTC
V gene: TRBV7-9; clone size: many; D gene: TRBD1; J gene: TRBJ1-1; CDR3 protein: CASSSVGTGVWEAFF; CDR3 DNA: TGTGCCAGCAGCTCCGTCGGGACAGGGGTTTGGGAAGCTTTCTTT
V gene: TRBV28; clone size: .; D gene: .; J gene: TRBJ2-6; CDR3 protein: CASSLYPGGLGGANVLTF; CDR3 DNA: TGTGCCAGCAGTTTATACCCAGGGGGGCTCGGGGGGGCCAACGTCCTGACTTTC
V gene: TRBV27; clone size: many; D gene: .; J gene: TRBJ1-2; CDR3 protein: CASSSLRDSRRGYTF; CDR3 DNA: TGTGCCAGCAGTTCTTTACGGGACTCCCGGAGGGGCTACACCTTC
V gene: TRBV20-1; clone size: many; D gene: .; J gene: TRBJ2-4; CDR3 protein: CSASTGLGILAKNIQYF; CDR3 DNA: TGCAGTGCTAGTACAGGCCTGGGGATACTGGCCAAAAACATTCAGTACTTC
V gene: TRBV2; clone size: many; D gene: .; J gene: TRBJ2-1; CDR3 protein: CASSAERVSYNEQFF; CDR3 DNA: TGTGCCAGCAGTGCCGAGCGGGTCTCCTACAATGAGCAGTTCTTC
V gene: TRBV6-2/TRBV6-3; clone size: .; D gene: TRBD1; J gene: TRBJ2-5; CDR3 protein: CASSWTGTLQETQYF; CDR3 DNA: TGTGCCAGCAGCTGGACAGGAACCCTCCAAGAGACCCAGTACTTC
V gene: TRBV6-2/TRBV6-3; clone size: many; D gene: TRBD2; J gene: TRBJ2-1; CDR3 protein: CASRGGGSYNEQFF; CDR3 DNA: TGTGCCAGCAGAGGCGGGGGGTCTTACAATGAGCAGTTCTTC
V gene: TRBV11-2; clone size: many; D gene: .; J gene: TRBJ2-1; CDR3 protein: CASSSQGGVVYNEQFF; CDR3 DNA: TGTGCCAGCAGCTCACAGGGAGGGGTGGTCTACAATGAGCAGTTCTTC
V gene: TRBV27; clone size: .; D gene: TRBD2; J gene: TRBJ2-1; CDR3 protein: CASSLQSGLAGGTEQFF; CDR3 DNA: TGTGCCAGCAGTTTACAGTCGGGGCTAGCGGGAGGCACTGAGCAGTTCTTC
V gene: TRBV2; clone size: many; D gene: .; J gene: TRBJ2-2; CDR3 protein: CASLQSGGELFF; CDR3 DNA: TGTGCCAGCCTCCAATCGGGCGGGGAGCTGTTTTTT
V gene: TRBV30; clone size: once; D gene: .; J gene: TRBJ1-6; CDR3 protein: CAWKHGNNSPLHF; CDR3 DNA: TGTGCCTGGAAGCACGGCAATAATTCACCCCTCCACTTT
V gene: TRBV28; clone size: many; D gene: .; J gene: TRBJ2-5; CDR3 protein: CASSFFGPLGQETQYF; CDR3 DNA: TGTGCCAGCAGTTTTTTTGGTCCCTTGGGCCAAGAGACCCAGTACTTC
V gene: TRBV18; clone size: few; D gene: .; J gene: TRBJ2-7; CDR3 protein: CASSPRAGPTYEQYF; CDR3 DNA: TGTGCCAGCTCACCGAGGGCAGGGCCCACCTACGAGCAGTACTTC
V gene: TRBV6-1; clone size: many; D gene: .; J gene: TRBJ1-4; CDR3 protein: CASSPGGVGEKLFF; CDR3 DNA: TGTGCCAGCAGTCCCGGGGGCGTTGGTGAAAAACTGTTTTTT